Following are 6 T cell receptor beta chains from one sample sequenced in a study of type 1 and type 2 diabetes patients. Amplification started from genomic DNA. Multiplex PCR with 30 forward and 13 reverse primers amplified the TCR beta CDR3. TCRdb passed the multiplex PCR reads through MiXCR, listing each CDR3 protein once. Altogether around 300,000 distinct CDR3 sequences are present, around 47% being singletons, with the ten largest covering roughly 13%. The sequenced sample consisted of peripheral blood mononuclear cells (PBMCs). The origin of the receptors is a man aged 18-30 years with type 2 diabetes.

J is TRBJ2-5 and V is TRBV5-1; D is ambiguous. The CDR3 extends over 13 amino acids. The germline V gene has CDR1 SGHRS and CDR2 YFSETQ. Trimming took off 7 bases at V and 1 base at J, with 11 bases between the two ends. The CDR3 DNA reads TGCGCCAGCTATACCTCGGGCCAAGAGACCCAGTACTTC. Amino acids: CASYTSGQETQYF.

The V gene is TRBV6-5, the J gene TRBJ2-7; 7 nucleotides match TRBD1. The length of the CDR3 is 14 residues. The V segment lost 5 bases and the J segment 2 bases; nucleotides outside the gene matches: 6. The germline CDR1 and CDR2 sequences are MNHEY and SVGAGI. The CDR3 DNA is TGTGCCAGCAGTCGACAGGGTTTAACCTACGAGCAGTACTTC. This codes for CASSRQGLTYEQYF.

The genes are TRBV2 and TRBJ2-2; unclear D gene. The germline CDR1 and CDR2 sequences are SNHLY and FYNNEI. The CDR3 extends over 12 amino acids. Trimming stripped 6 bases from V and 8 bases from J, with 10 bases between. CDR3 nucleotide sequence: TGTGCCAGCAGCGGAGCAGGAGGGGAGCTGTTTTTT. It translates to CASSGAGGELFF.

This chain links TRBV20-1 with TRBJ2-5; D is possibly TRBD1 (6 bases). The V and J ends lost 0 bases and 1 base respectively, with 15 bases between them. In germline, CDR1 is DFQATT, CDR2 SNEGSKA (reference sequence). This CDR3 comprises 16 residues. CDR3 amino acids: CSARDFMRGSQETQYF. As DNA, the CDR3 is TGCAGTGCTAGAGATTTTATGAGGGGGAGCCAAGAGACCCAGTACTTC.

This chain connects TRBV6-1 to TRBJ1-1; no clear D. Per the germline V gene, CDR1 is MNHNS and CDR2 is SASEGT. V shed 6 bases and J shed 4 bases, with 9 bases lying between them. There are 12 residues in the CDR3. The CDR3 reads CASRVWSTEAFF. As DNA, the CDR3 is TGTGCCAGCAGGGTGTGGAGCACTGAAGCTTTCTTT.

The rearrangement uses TRBV28 and TRBJ2-3, with D perhaps TRBD1 or TRBD2 (5 bases each). CDR1 and CDR2 from the germline V gene are MDHEN and SYDVKM. This CDR3 has 16 amino acids. The V end was cut by 4 bases, the J end by 4 bases, with 18 bases between. The CDR3 DNA sequence: TGTGCCAGCAGTTCTCCGGGGCTAACCCTTGCAGATACGCAGTATTTT. Its translation: CASSSPGLTLADTQYF. Together with reference TRBV28 and TRBJ2-3, the CDR3 gives the full variable domain: DVKVTQSSRYLVKRTGEKVFLECVQDMDHENMFWYRQDPGLGLRLIYFSYDVKMKEKGDIPEGYSVSREKKERFSLILESASTNQTSMYLCASSSPGLTLADTQYFGPGTRLTVL.